Below are 7 T cell receptor beta chains sequenced from a single sample in a study of CD8+ T cells in alopecia areata. Sample treatment: oral pan-JAK inhibitor, 5-10 mg twice daily. TCR sequencing used cDNA made by reverse transcription of extracted RNA. Profiled with immunoSEQ multiplex PCR; TCRdb holds only in-frame clones, not every one. This sample has over 150,000 clones; around 50% occur once, and the top ten carry roughly 12%. The sequencing here drew on CD8+ T cells sorted from blood, taken at week 24, from a patient treated with tofacitinib. These receptors came from a human donor with alopecia areata.

This clone was observed a few times. The V call is TRBV30, the J call TRBJ1-4; D is undetermined. The CDR3 runs 11 residues. V lost 5 bases to trimming and J lost 8 bases, with 9 bases between them. Per germline, CDR1 GTSNPN and CDR2 SVGIG (reference sequence). CDR3 sequence reads: CAWETGEKLFF. CDR3 DNA: TGTGCCTGGGAGACTGGGGAAAAACTGTTTTTT.

Only one count was recorded for this clone. The V gene is TRBV11-2, the J gene TRBJ2-3; D remains unclear. Germline CDR1 and CDR2: SGHAT and FQNNGV. The ends were cut back, 3 bases at V and 3 bases at J, with 4 bases in the middle. The CDR3 length is 12 residues. CDR3 protein: CASSFWTDTQYF. The DNA for the CDR3 is TGTGCCAGCAGCTTCTGGACAGATACGCAGTATTTT.

The sample holds one count of this clone. The rearrangement joins TRBV5-1 to TRBJ1-1; the D is unclear. The germline CDR1 and CDR2 sequences are SGHRS and YFSETQ. V dropped 4 bases and J dropped 1 base, with 8 bases sitting between them. The CDR3 runs to 13 residues. The CDR3, as DNA: TGCGCCAGCAGCCTACAAGAGAACACTGAAGCTTTCTTT. Translating it yields CASSLQENTEAFF.

The V call is TRBV13, the J call TRBJ2-6; TRBD1 matches 9 bases. J lost 0 bases, V lost 4 bases, and 10 bases had no gene match. This CDR3 contains 19 residues. CDR1 and CDR2 from the germline V gene are PRHDT and FYEKMQ (reference sequence). As DNA, the CDR3 is TGTGCCAGCAGCTCGCCCGCGGGACAGGGCGTCTCTGGGGCCAACGTCCTGACTTTC. Protein product: CASSSPAGQGVSGANVLTF.

The gene calls are TRBV29-1 and TRBJ2-1; 9 bases agree with TRBD1. The CDR3 covers 14 residues. Unmatched junction bases numbered 6, after V lost 7 bases and J lost 2 bases. The germline gives CDR1 SQVTM, CDR2 ANQGSEA. CDR3 bases: TGCAGCGCGGCGGACAGGGGCCCCTACAATGAGCAGTTCTTC. Its translation: CSAADRGPYNEQFF.

This chain joins TRBV27 and TRBJ1-1; TRBD1 matches 7 bases. The germline gives CDR1 MNHEY, CDR2 SMNVEV (reference sequence). Trimming cost V 6 bases and J 7 bases; bases outside gene matches: 11. There are 14 residues in the CDR3. The CDR3 region is CASRIRGTDYEAFF. DNA of the CDR3: TGTGCCAGCAGAATCAGGGGGACAGACTATGAAGCTTTCTTT.

With regard to this clone: Other DNA sequences in this specimen translate into the identical CDR3. The J gene is TRBJ2-7, the V gene TRBV5-6, with a weak D call TRBD2 (5 bases). The V gene lost 0 bases and the J gene lost 7 bases, with 8 bases spanning the gap. The CDR3 runs to 12 residues. CDR1 is SGHDT, CDR2 YYEEEE, per germline. This CDR3 is CASSLGRDEQYF. The CDR3 DNA reads as TGTGCCAGCAGCTTGGGTCGGGATGAGCAGTACTTC.